This TCR beta chain was recovered during a study of OX40 agonist ivuxolimab in advanced cancers. Study information: Of the patients, three showed partial responses, one with hepatocellular carcinoma and two with cutaneous melanoma.

Comment on this clone: Its cognate antigen is unknown.

Germline V gene sequence: CDR1 MDHEN, CDR2 SYDVKM. This CDR3 contains 16 residues. Trimming cost V 3 bases and J 0 bases, with 14 bases left between them. Study results and limitations: Partial responders dosed at 0.1-3.0 mg/kg displayed clonal expansion ranking among the lowest.

The assay was immunoSEQ multiplex PCR, and TCRdb's table has in-frame clones only and misses some. The sample holds approximately 77,000 clones, approximately 85% seen once. This specimen consisted of CD4+ or CD8+ T cells sorted from blood, obtained in a trial of the OX40 agonist ivuxolimab. The TCR was taken from an adult with an advanced solid tumor such as melanoma, head and neck, liver or kidney cancer. The chain carries TRBV28 and TRBJ2-5, with no clear D. CDR3 loop: CASSFSRLGYQETQYF. The CDR3 coding sequence is TGTGCCAGCAGTTTCTCCCGCCTAGGGTACCAAGAGACCCAGTACTTC.